This TCR beta chain was sequenced during a study of cytomegalovirus exposure and HLA in healthy donors. General study results and limits: The CMV antigen specificity of a few CMV-associated chains was confirmed through in vitro analysis. Researchers catalogued under 200 TCR beta chains as cytomegalovirus-associated.

Comments on this clone: The antigen is not known.

Method: immunoSEQ multiplex PCR; TCRdb's copy keeps in-frame clones and lacks some. The sample has roughly 310,000 clones; roughly 87% are singletons. Germline trimming cut 9 bases from V and 0 bases from J; bases unmatched to any gene: 8. The length of the CDR3 is 14 residues. Germline-derived CDR1 and CDR2 are PRHDT and FYEKMQ (reference sequence). The receptor was derived from a man aged 30 to 45 in good health and CMV-seronegative. This chain uses TRBV13 with TRBJ2-7; 7 nucleotides agree with TRBD2. The source material was PBMCs. CDR3 amino acids: CASAAGVRSYEQYF. The CDR3 DNA reads TGTGCCAGTGCCGCGGGGGTTCGCTCCTACGAGCAGTACTTC.